Listed below are T cell receptor beta chains from one sample, sequenced in a study of blood T cell repertoires in COVID-19. Data came from immunoSEQ multiplex PCR; TCRdb stores just in-frame clones and leaves some out. Of around 310,000 clones listed, about 87% are singletons. The sequenced sample was PBMCs or T cells enriched from blood (not recorded which). Receptor source: a man aged 25-45 years who had recovered from COVID-19. Both conserved end residues are part of each CDR3. D genes are given only for firm matches. Where a row states a size, it is once, few, many or the class of an expanded clone; other rows omit it.

>TRBJ1-1|TRBD1|TRBV7-2|-
CASSKHRGAEAFF
TGTGCCAGCAGCAAACACAGGGGCGCTGAAGCTTTCTTT
>TRBJ2-7|-|TRBV18|-
CASSPPFGGRDEQYF
TGTGCCAGCTCACCACCCTTCGGGGGGCGGGACGAGCAGTACTTC
>TRBJ2-1|-|TRBV10-2|-
CASTVYNEQFF
TGCGCCAGCACCGTGTACAATGAGCAGTTCTTC
>TRBJ2-1|TRBD2|TRBV19|-
CASSNRDYETNEQFF
TGTGCCAGTAGTAACCGGGACTACGAGACCAATGAGCAGTTCTTC
>TRBJ1-3|-|TRBV28|-
CASSFLSGVGNTIYF
TGTGCCAGCAGTTTTCTCTCAGGGGTTGGAAACACCATATATTTT
>TRBJ1-5|-|TRBV3-1/TRBV3-2|-
CASAAGPNQPQHF
TGTGCCAGCGCGGCGGGGCCCAATCAGCCCCAGCATTTT
>TRBJ1-6|-|TRBV30|-
CAWSTAYGQLYNSPLHF
TGTGCCTGGAGTACCGCTTATGGACAGCTCTATAATTCACCCCTCCACTTT
>TRBJ1-3|TRBD1|TRBV13|-
CASSLKLRQGIPGNTIYF
TGTGCCAGCAGCTTAAAGCTTCGACAGGGGATCCCTGGAAACACCATATATTTT
>TRBJ1-5|TRBD1|TRBV5-6|-
CASSQTGVQPQHF
TGTGCCAGCAGCCAGACAGGGGTGCAGCCCCAGCATTTT
>TRBJ1-1|-|TRBV5-1|-
CASSLELTGLNTEAFF
TGCGCCAGCAGCTTGGAGCTTACAGGGCTAAACACTGAAGCTTTCTTT
>TRBJ1-2|TRBD1|TRBV19|-
CASTRGQGLYGYTF
TGTGCCAGTACTAGGGGGCAGGGCCTCTATGGCTACACCTTC
>TRBJ2-7|TRBD1|TRBV7-9|-
CASSLWDRGIFEQYF
TGTGCCAGCAGCCTCTGGGACAGGGGAATTTTCGAGCAGTACTTC
>TRBJ2-3|TRBD2|TRBV6-5|-
CASFRAGLTDTQYF
TGTGCCAGCTTCCGAGCGGGGTTGACAGATACGCAGTATTTT
>TRBJ2-7|-|TRBV27|-
CASSLTPSVGGESYEQYF
TGTGCCAGCAGTTTAACCCCATCGGTTGGAGGGGAATCCTACGAGCAGTACTTC
>TRBJ2-7|TRBD1|TRBV27|-
CASSLAGGEIGYEQYF
TGTGCCAGCAGTTTAGCAGGGGGCGAAATAGGCTACGAGCAGTACTTC
>TRBJ2-2|-|TRBV24-1|few
CATSDQSRGLNTGELFF
TGTGCCACCAGTGATCAGAGCAGGGGCCTGAACACCGGGGAGCTGTTTTTT
>TRBJ1-1|TRBD1|TRBV19|-
CASSIRGLGTEAFF
TGTGCCAGTAGTATCAGGGGGCTGGGTACTGAAGCTTTCTTT
>TRBJ2-1|-|TRBV5-1|-
CASSSGLSETYNEQFF
TGCGCCAGCAGCTCGGGACTCTCAGAAACCTACAATGAGCAGTTCTTC
>TRBJ1-4|-|TRBV28|-
CASSRYWDTTTNEKLFF
TGTGCCAGCAGTCGTTACTGGGACACCACAACTAATGAAAAACTGTTTTTT
>TRBJ2-3|TRBD2|TRBV5-1|-
CASTRVASGGKDTQYF
TGCGCCAGCACCCGAGTGGCTAGCGGGGGGAAGGATACGCAGTATTTT
>TRBJ2-3|TRBD1|TRBV5-4|-
CASSLEGANTDTQYF
TGTGCCAGCAGCTTGGAGGGGGCTAACACAGATACGCAGTATTTT
>TRBJ2-7|TRBD1|TRBV13|-
CASSPPGQEQYF
TGTGCCAGCAGCCCCCCGGGACAGGAGCAGTACTTC
>TRBJ2-2|TRBD2|TRBV5-1|once
CASSPGASGGAQELFF
TGCGCCAGCAGCCCCGGTGCTAGCGGGGGCGCACAGGAGCTGTTTTTT
>TRBJ2-5|TRBD1|TRBV7-8|-
CASRRTGGVRETQYF
TGTGCCAGCAGACGGACAGGGGGCGTGAGAGAGACCCAGTACTTC
>TRBJ1-2|-|TRBV4-1|-
CASSQGGGYGYTF
TGCGCCAGCAGCCAAGGGGGCGGCTATGGCTACACCTTC
>TRBJ2-1|TRBD2|TRBV9|-
CASSVGGGLAGSNEQFF
TGTGCCAGCAGCGTAGGAGGGGGGCTAGCGGGGTCCAATGAGCAGTTCTTC
>TRBJ2-7|-|TRBV18|-
CASSPRGYEQYF
TGTGCCAGCTCACCAAGGGGTTACGAGCAGTACTTC
>TRBJ1-5|TRBD1|TRBV2|-
CASSQDRGSWQPQHF
TGTGCCAGCAGTCAAGACAGGGGATCCTGGCAGCCCCAGCATTTT
>TRBJ1-2|TRBD1|TRBV10-2|-
CASSPGQNGYTF
TGCGCCAGCAGTCCGGGACAGAATGGCTACACCTTC
>TRBJ1-6|TRBD1|TRBV5-4|-
CASRAGTGDSPLHF
TGTGCCAGCAGGGCCGGGACAGGGGATTCACCCCTCCACTTT
>TRBJ2-7|-|TRBV11-2|-
CASSLENGGMGEQYF
TGTGCCAGCAGCTTAGAGAATGGAGGGATGGGCGAGCAGTACTTC
>TRBJ2-5|-|TRBV11-2|-
CASSPLGAWGPETQYF
TGTGCCAGCAGCCCCCTAGGCGCATGGGGCCCAGAGACCCAGTACTTC
>TRBJ2-1|-|TRBV5-5|once
CASSPGTIEQFF
TGTGCCAGCAGCCCGGGGACAATTGAGCAGTTCTTC
>TRBJ1-3|-|TRBV5-1|once
CASSSGGFGAGNTIYF
TGCGCCAGCAGCTCGGGAGGGTTCGGAGCTGGAAACACCATATATTTT
>TRBJ2-1|TRBD2|TRBV7-9|once
CASTSGGSYNEQFF
TGTGCCAGCACCTCGGGGGGCTCCTACAATGAGCAGTTCTTC
>TRBJ1-3|-|TRBV28|-
CASSQYGTIYF
TGTGCCAGCAGTCAGTACGGGACCATATATTTT
>TRBJ1-5|TRBD1|TRBV10-3|-
CAISDSGQGALSNQPQHF
TGTGCCATCAGTGACTCGGGACAGGGGGCCCTTAGCAATCAGCCCCAGCATTTT